A single sample is the source of the 25 T cell receptor beta chains below, sequenced in a study of cytomegalovirus exposure and HLA in healthy donors. The protocol was immunoSEQ multiplex PCR, while the TCRdb copy is restricted to in-frame clones and leaves out a portion. The sample consists of some 140,000 clones, roughly 86% of them appearing once. Sequencing input: PBMCs. These TCRs come from a woman in her 30s in good health and CMV-seronegative.

The V and J genes are TRBV6-5 and TRBJ2-5, with 11 bases aligning to TRBD2. V was pared by 2 bases and J by 2 bases, with 4 bases of the junction left unmatched. Per germline, CDR1 MNHEY and CDR2 SVGAGI. The CDR3 loop spans 16 amino acids. Here the CDR3 reads CASSYGSGGGQETQYF. CDR3 coding DNA: TGTGCCAGCAGTTACGGTAGCGGGGGGGGTCAAGAGACCCAGTACTTC.

The genes are TRBV5-4 and TRBJ1-1; D ambiguous. The V and J ends lost 0 bases and 3 bases respectively, with 12 bases between them. Germline CDR1 and CDR2: SGHNT and YYREEE (reference sequence). The CDR3 totals 15 residues. The CDR3, as DNA: TGTGCCAGCAGCTTGGATCTCAGGTCTGACACTGAAGCTTTCTTT. Translated: CASSLDLRSDTEAFF.

This clone has only a few counts. V gene TRBV6-1 combines with J gene TRBJ1-5, with D possibly being TRBD1 (5 bases). Germline lookup yields CDR1 MNHNS and CDR2 SASEGT. Trimming pared 4 bases from V and 0 bases from J, leaving 13 bases between. CDR3 size: 16 residues. CDR3 residues: CASSVRQWDSNQPQHF. The CDR3 coding sequence is TGTGCCAGCAGTGTTCGACAGTGGGATAGCAATCAGCCCCAGCATTTT.

The chain links TRBV5-6 to TRBJ1-6; D remains ambiguous. The CDR3 has 17 amino acids. V was cut by 0 bases and J by 2 bases, with 12 bases left in between. Germline V gene lookup returns CDR1 SGHDT and CDR2 YYEEEE. The CDR3 nucleotides are TGTGCCAGCAGCTTGGCATCAGGTTGGCCCTATAATTCACCCCTCCACTTT. It is translated as CASSLASGWPYNSPLHF.

This chain uses TRBV5-1 with TRBJ1-2; 11 bases fit TRBD1. This CDR3 is 14 amino acids long. J lost 5 bases, V lost 2 bases, and 2 bases had no gene match. Germline CDR1 reads SGHRS; CDR2 reads YFSETQ. For the CDR3, the DNA is TGCGCCAGCAGCTTAGGACAGGGGGCATATGGCTACACCTTC. As protein: CASSLGQGAYGYTF.

V is TRBV4-1 and J is TRBJ1-1, with D unclear. The V end was cut by 1 base, the J end by 3 bases, with 12 bases between. Germline CDR1 and CDR2: MGHRA and YSYEKL. The CDR3 runs 15 residues. CDR3 residues: CASSQVARRDTEAFF. The CDR3 DNA sequence: TGCGCCAGCAGCCAAGTCGCCCGGCGGGACACTGAAGCTTTCTTT.

The chain links TRBV11-1 to TRBJ2-7; D may be TRBD1 (5 bases). The CDR3 covers 13 residues. CDR1 is SGHAT and CDR2 is FQDESV in the germline V gene (reference sequence). V dropped 2 bases and J dropped 0 bases, with 5 bases sitting between them. The CDR3, as DNA: TGTGCCAGCAGCTTAAGGGGCTCCTACGAGCAGTACTTC. Amino acids: CASSLRGSYEQYF.

This clone has just a few counts. The rearrangement links TRBV27 to TRBJ1-1, with D maybe TRBD1 (5 bases). CDR1 and CDR2 (germline): MNHEY, SMNVEV (reference sequence). V was pared by 2 bases and J by 11 bases, with 15 bases between. The CDR3 has 13 amino acids. The CDR3 bases are TGTGCCAGCAGTTTAGCAGCGGGGCACGATGCTTTCTTT. It specifies CASSLAAGHDAFF.

This clone was picked up many times. This chain links TRBV7-9 with TRBJ1-6, with D uncertain. V lost 1 base to trimming and J lost 6 bases, with 4 bases between them. Germline CDR1 SEHNR, CDR2 FQNEAQ (reference sequence). This CDR3 is 13 amino acids long. This CDR3 reads CASSLELNSPLHF. In nucleotides, the CDR3 is TGTGCCAGCAGCTTAGAGCTTAATTCACCCCTCCACTTT.

This clone showed up just a few times. This sequence joins TRBV30 and TRBJ2-3; no reliable D call. Trimming cost V 4 bases and J 1 base, with 9 bases left between them. Germline CDR1 GTSNPN, CDR2 SVGIG (reference sequence). This CDR3 region has 13 residues. CDR3 sequence: CAWTVGGTDTQYF. The CDR3, as DNA: TGTGCCTGGACCGTGGGCGGCACAGATACGCAGTATTTT.

This chain links TRBV28 with TRBJ1-4, with 8 nucleotides matching TRBD1. Germline-derived CDR1 and CDR2 are MDHEN and SYDVKM. CDR3 length: 13 amino acids. V was clipped by 8 bases and J by 8 bases; unmatched bases: 7. CDR3 bases: TGTGCCAGCGAAAGTGGGACAGGCGAAAAACTGTTTTTT. Protein: CASESGTGEKLFF.

The chain has TRBV30 and TRBJ2-3; 7 positions match TRBD1. Germline CDR1 and CDR2: GTSNPN and SVGIG (reference sequence). This CDR3 comprises 15 residues. V was pared by 4 bases and J by 1 base, with 8 bases of the junction left unmatched. The CDR3 DNA reads as TGTGCCTGGAACCAAAGAGGGACAGGCACAGATACGCAGTATTTT. Translated, it gives CAWNQRGTGTDTQYF.

This clone was found once. The chain links TRBV5-1 to TRBJ2-5; no definite D call. CDR1 is SGHRS, CDR2 YFSETQ, per germline. The CDR3 is 14 amino acids. The germline V and J ends were trimmed by 0 bases and 4 bases, with 10 bases remaining between them. CDR3 sequence (DNA): TGCGCCAGCAGCTTGGGGAGCCCGGGAGAGACCCAGTACTTC. This translates into CASSLGSPGETQYF.

DNA of the CDR3: TGTGCCAGCAGCTTCGGTAAACCAGGATTTGATGGCTACACCTTC. Translating it yields CASSFGKPGFDGYTF. The chain couples TRBV7-9 to TRBJ1-2; no firm D call. V was shortened by 3 bases and J by 6 bases, with 17 bases between the two germline ends. This CDR3 contains 15 residues. Germline CDR1 SEHNR, CDR2 FQNEAQ (reference sequence). The entire variable domain, with the rest obtained from reference TRBV7-9 and TRBJ1-2, is as follows: DTGVSQNPRHKITKRGQNVTFRCDPISEHNRLYWYRQTLGQGPEFLTYFQNEAQLEKSRLLSDRFSAERPKGSFSTLEIQRTEQGDSAMYLCASSFGKPGFDGYTFGSGTRLTVV.

The gene calls are TRBV2 and TRBJ2-1; D perhaps matches TRBD1 (6 bases). V was shortened by 2 bases and J by 0 bases, with 8 bases between the two germline ends. The CDR3 is made up of 15 amino acids. CDR1 and CDR2 from the germline V gene are SNHLY and FYNNEI. CDR3 in DNA: TGTGCCAGCAGTGAAACAGGGAGCTCCTACAATGAGCAGTTCTTC. This sequence encodes CASSETGSSYNEQFF. Based on the CDR3 plus reference TRBV2 and TRBJ2-1, the full variable domain is EPEVTQTPSHQVTQMGQEVILRCVPISNHLYFYWYRQILGQKVEFLVSFYNNEISEKSEIFDDQFSVERPDGSNFTLKIRSTKLEDSAMYFCASSETGSSYNEQFFGPGTRLTVL.

This chain uses TRBV4-2 with TRBJ2-5, with D tentatively TRBD1 (5 bases). Trimming removed 0 bases at V and 5 bases at J, with 13 bases between. The germline V gene encodes CDR1 LGHNA and CDR2 YNFKEQ. This CDR3 spans 15 amino acids. The CDR3, as DNA: TGTGCCAGCAGCCAAGATGGGAAGGGGTGGGAGACCCAGTACTTC. Translating it yields CASSQDGKGWETQYF.

The CDR3 region has the DNA TGTGCCAGCAGCCTCACCCAGGGCCCAGAAGAGACCCAGTACTTC. Translating gives CASSLTQGPEETQYF. The chain carries TRBV11-2 and TRBJ2-5, with a possible D match to TRBD1 (5 bases). Germline loops: CDR1 SGHAT, CDR2 FQNNGV. The V end lost 5 bases, the J end lost 3 bases, and 16 bases lay between the germline ends. The CDR3 has 15 residues.

The rearrangement joins TRBV7-8 to TRBJ1-1; no firm D call. Germline values: CDR1 SGHVS, CDR2 FQNEAQ. The CDR3 extends over 13 amino acids. Trimming took off 3 bases at V and 4 bases at J, with 9 bases between the two ends. As DNA, the CDR3 is TGTGCCAGCAGCTTCGACGGGGTCACTGAAGCTTTCTTT. This codes for CASSFDGVTEAFF.

This clone was counted once. The chain recombines TRBV9 with TRBJ2-1; 9 bases are shared with TRBD1. The CDR3 contains 15 residues. Germline CDR1 and CDR2: SGDLS and YYNGEE. V shed 0 bases, J shed 5 bases, and the junction held 3 bases outside the gene matches. The CDR3, as DNA: TGTGCCAGCAGCGTAGTGGGACAGGGTGACAATGAGCAGTTCTTC. Residues: CASSVVGQGDNEQFF. Variable domain in full (rest from reference TRBV9 and TRBJ2-1): DSGVTQTPKHLITATGQRVTLRCSPRSGDLSVYWYQQSLDQGLQFLIQYYNGEERAKGNILERFSAQQFPDLHSELNLSSLELGDSALYFCASSVVGQGDNEQFFGPGTRLTVL.

The V call is TRBV7-8, the J call TRBJ2-1; a possible D gene is TRBD1 (5 bases). The CDR3 length is 14 residues. V gave up 5 bases and J gave up 4 bases, with 12 bases separating them. Germline CDR1 reads SGHVS; CDR2 reads FQNEAQ. The CDR3 sequence is CASSDGQYYNEQFF. The CDR3 DNA sequence: TGTGCCAGCAGCGATGGACAATATTACAATGAGCAGTTCTTC.

The rearrangement links TRBV4-1 to TRBJ2-3; 10 nucleotides agree with TRBD2. The V gene end was trimmed by 1 base and the J gene end by 6 bases; junction bases not matched to a gene: 10. CDR1 MGHRA and CDR2 YSYEKL come from the germline V gene. The CDR3 totals 17 residues. Here the CDR3 reads CASSQGGSGGAQDTQYF. The CDR3 DNA sequence: TGCGCCAGCAGCCAAGGAGGAAGCGGGGGGGCCCAGGATACGCAGTATTTT.

The chain joins TRBV2 to TRBJ1-6; no firm D call. This CDR3 comprises 17 residues. Trimming removed 3 bases from V and 0 bases from J, with 12 bases in between. The germline CDR1 and CDR2 sequences are SNHLY and FYNNEI. The CDR3 is CASSEEDIRSYNSPLHF. The CDR3 nucleotides read TGTGCCAGCAGTGAGGAAGACATACGCTCCTATAATTCACCCCTCCACTTT.

The rearrangement uses TRBV7-9 and TRBJ2-3; the D gene is possibly TRBD1 (5 bases). This CDR3 has 17 amino acids. The germline V gene encodes CDR1 SEHNR and CDR2 FQNEAQ (reference sequence). V lost 4 bases and J 5 bases, leaving 22 bases between the germline ends. The CDR3 protein is CASSSSDSVGRGDTQYF. In DNA form, the CDR3 reads TGTGCCAGCAGCTCATCAGACAGCGTTGGAAGAGGAGATACGCAGTATTTT.

The count of this clone is one. V and J are TRBV5-1 and TRBJ1-1; 7 bases map to TRBD1. V trimming: 3 bases; J trimming: 1 base; junction bases outside the gene matches: 3. The germline gives CDR1 SGHRS, CDR2 YFSETQ. The length of the CDR3 is 14 residues. Here the CDR3 DNA reads TGCGCCAGCAGCTCCCAGGGGGGGAACACTGAAGCTTTCTTT. Translating it yields CASSSQGGNTEAFF.

This clone was detected only a few times. This chain uses TRBV9 with TRBJ1-1; 8 nucleotides match TRBD1. V gave up 0 bases and J gave up 7 bases; unmatched junction bases: 5. Germline lookup yields CDR1 SGDLS and CDR2 YYNGEE. The length of the CDR3 is 14 residues. The CDR3 coding sequence is TGTGCCAGCAGCGTAGCTGGGACAGGTAATGAAGCTTTCTTT. Protein product: CASSVAGTGNEAFF.